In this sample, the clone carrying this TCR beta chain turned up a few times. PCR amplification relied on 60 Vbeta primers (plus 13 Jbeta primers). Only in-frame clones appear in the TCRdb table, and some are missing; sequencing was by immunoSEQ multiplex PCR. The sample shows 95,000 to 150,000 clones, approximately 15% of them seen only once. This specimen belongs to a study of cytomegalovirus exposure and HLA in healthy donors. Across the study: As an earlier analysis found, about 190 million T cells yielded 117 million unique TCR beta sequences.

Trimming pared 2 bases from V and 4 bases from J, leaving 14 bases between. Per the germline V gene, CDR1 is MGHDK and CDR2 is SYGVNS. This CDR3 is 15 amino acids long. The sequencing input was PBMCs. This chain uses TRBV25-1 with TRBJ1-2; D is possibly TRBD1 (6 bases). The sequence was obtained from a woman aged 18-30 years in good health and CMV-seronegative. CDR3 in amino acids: CASSETGGRGYGYTF. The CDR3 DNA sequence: TGTGCCAGCAGTGAAACGGGGGGGCGCGGCTATGGCTACACCTTC.